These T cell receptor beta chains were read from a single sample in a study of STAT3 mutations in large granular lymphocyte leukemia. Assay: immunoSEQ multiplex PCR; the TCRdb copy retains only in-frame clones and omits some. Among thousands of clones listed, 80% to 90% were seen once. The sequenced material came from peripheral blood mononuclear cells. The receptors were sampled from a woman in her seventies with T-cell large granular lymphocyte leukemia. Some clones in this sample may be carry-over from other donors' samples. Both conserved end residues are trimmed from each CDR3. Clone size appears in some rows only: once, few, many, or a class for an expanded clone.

ASSYGGDTQY	.	TRBJ2-3	TRBV19
ASTTSMRQPQH	once	TRBJ1-5	TRBV6-5
GGGQAFSGANVLT	.	TRBJ2-6	TRBV6-1
ASRADRVDYGYT	.	TRBJ1-2	TRBV2
ASSPGGTQY	once	TRBJ2-5	TRBV7-2
ASSWLWAGRQNYNQPQH	.	TRBJ1-5	TRBV7-9
ASSPDRIGANVLT	.	TRBJ2-6	TRBV18
AWSGRGHSNQPQH	.	TRBJ1-5	TRBV30
SVELLSTSSYEQY	once	TRBJ2-7	TRBV29-1
ASKVGGALYSPLH	few	TRBJ1-6	TRBV5-6
ASSFGSGGETQY	.	TRBJ2-5	TRBV7-9
ASRSLGTANTEAF	.	TRBJ1-1	TRBV6-6
ASSLVGANVLT	.	TRBJ2-6	TRBV5-1
SVERGQGARGYT	.	TRBJ1-2	TRBV29-1
ASKRVSSYSNQPQH	.	TRBJ1-5	TRBV25-1
AWSVRGVSEQF	.	TRBJ2-1	TRBV30
ASSQEAGVYQETQY	.	TRBJ2-5	TRBV4-1
ASSPDTGYGYT	.	TRBJ1-2	TRBV18
ASSIWGAGGPNVLT	.	TRBJ2-6	TRBV19
ASSAPRGEDFNTGELF	.	TRBJ2-2	TRBV2
ASSQTGVDEQY	.	TRBJ2-7	TRBV18
ASSPGTGADSPLH	.	TRBJ1-6	TRBV18
ASSQVSSGGREQF	.	TRBJ2-1	TRBV4-3
ASRPGRATDTQY	.	TRBJ2-3	TRBV19
ASSQPIQKVRGYT	.	TRBJ1-2	TRBV4-2
ASSPPRAGSGYEQY	.	TRBJ2-7	TRBV18
ASSVKITYEQY	once	TRBJ2-7	TRBV6-1
ASSLSQGAGEKLF	.	TRBJ1-4	TRBV27
ASSRPDTGANVLT	.	TRBJ2-6	TRBV5-4
ASSFGNTIY	.	TRBJ1-3	TRBV9
ATGAAQSNTQY	.	TRBJ2-3	TRBV15
ASSPFIIPDQETQY	.	TRBJ2-5	TRBV4-1
ASSLVGQGDGYT	once	TRBJ1-2	TRBV5-1
ASSQAPWNTEAF	once	TRBJ1-1	TRBV4-1
AWSVFGQGTHEQY	.	TRBJ2-7	TRBV30